The TCR beta chain described here comes from a study of cytomegalovirus exposure and HLA in healthy donors. Study-wide results and limits: One cluster of highly shared sequence variants probably arose as a sequencing artifact. Among the CMV-associated chains, a few were confirmed in vitro as specific for CMV antigens.

Amplification used 60 Vbeta primers and 13 Jbeta primers. Measured with immunoSEQ multiplex PCR; TCRdb has only the in-frame clones, and not every one. The sample holds some 220,000 clones, just over 75% seen once. Comments on this clone: Antigen specificity is unknown.

Per germline, CDR1 SNHLY and CDR2 FYNNEI. The germline V and J ends were trimmed by 6 bases and 5 bases, with 10 bases remaining between them. This CDR3 is built from 12 residues. The genes are TRBV2 and TRBJ1-1; no clear D. This TCR was recovered from an older woman in good health and CMV-seropositive. The sample taken for sequencing was PBMCs. The CDR3 protein is CASSPFTTEAFF. The CDR3 DNA is TGTGCCAGCAGCCCGTTTACTACTGAAGCTTTCTTT.